The clone carrying this T cell receptor (beta chain) was seen more than once but under ten times. This entry belongs to a study of early T cells in non-severe SARS-CoV-2 infection. TCRdb re-called the 5' RACE reads with MiXCR, one entry per CDR3 protein. This sample has 70,000 or so distinct CDR3 sequences, with approximately 13% found just once. CDR3 size: 13 residues. The V end was cut by 4 bases, the J end by 3 bases, with 12 bases between. Germline V gene lookup returns CDR1 SQVTM and CDR2 ANQGSEA. Source material: whole blood. V and J are TRBV29-1 and TRBJ1-1; D is ambiguous. The source is an adult who was a healthcare worker with PCR-confirmed SARS-CoV-2 infection or an uninfected control (not recorded which). CDR3 DNA: TGCAGCGTTGGTTTCGGGTCATACACTGAAGCTTTCTTT. Amino acids: CSVGFGSYTEAFF.